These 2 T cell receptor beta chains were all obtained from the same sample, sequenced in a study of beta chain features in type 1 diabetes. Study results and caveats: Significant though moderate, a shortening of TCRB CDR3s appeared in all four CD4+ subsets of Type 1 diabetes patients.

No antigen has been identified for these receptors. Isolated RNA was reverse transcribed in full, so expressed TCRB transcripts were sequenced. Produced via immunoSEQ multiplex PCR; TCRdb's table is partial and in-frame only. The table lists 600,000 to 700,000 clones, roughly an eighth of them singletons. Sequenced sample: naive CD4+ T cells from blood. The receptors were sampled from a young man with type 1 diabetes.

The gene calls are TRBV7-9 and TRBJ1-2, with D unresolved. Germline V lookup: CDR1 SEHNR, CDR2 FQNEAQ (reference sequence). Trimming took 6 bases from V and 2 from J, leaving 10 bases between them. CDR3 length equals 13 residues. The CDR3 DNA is TGTGCCAGCAGACCGGGGAGAAACTATGGCTACACCTTC. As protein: CASRPGRNYGYTF.

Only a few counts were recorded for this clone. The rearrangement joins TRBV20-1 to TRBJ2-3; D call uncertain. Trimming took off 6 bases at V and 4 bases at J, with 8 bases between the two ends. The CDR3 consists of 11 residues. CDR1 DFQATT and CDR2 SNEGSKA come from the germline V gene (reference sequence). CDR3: CSAPAADTQYF. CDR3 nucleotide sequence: TGCAGTGCCCCAGCCGCAGATACGCAGTATTTT.